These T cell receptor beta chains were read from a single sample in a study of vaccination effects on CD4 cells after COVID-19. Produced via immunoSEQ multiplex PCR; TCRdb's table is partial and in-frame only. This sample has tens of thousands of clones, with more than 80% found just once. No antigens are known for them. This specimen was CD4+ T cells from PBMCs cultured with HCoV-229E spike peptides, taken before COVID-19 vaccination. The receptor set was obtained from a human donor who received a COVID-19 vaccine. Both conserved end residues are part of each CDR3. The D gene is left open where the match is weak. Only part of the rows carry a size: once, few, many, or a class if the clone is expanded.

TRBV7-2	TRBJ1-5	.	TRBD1	TGTGCCAGCAGCTTAGTGGGTACAGGGGGCATGGGGAGCAATCAGCCCCAGCATTTT	CASSLVGTGGMGSNQPQHF
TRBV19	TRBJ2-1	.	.	TGTGCCAGTAGTATAGATAGCGGTTCTAACAATGAGCAGTTCTTC	CASSIDSGSNNEQFF
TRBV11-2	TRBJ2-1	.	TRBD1	TGTGCCAGCAGGCTGGAACTTGGACAGGGTTACAATGAGCAGTTCTTC	CASRLELGQGYNEQFF
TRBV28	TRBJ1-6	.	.	TGTGCCAGCAGTTCTCCGGTCGGGGGAAGCGGGTCACCCCTCCACTTT	CASSSPVGGSGSPLHF
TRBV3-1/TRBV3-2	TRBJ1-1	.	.	TGTGCCAGCACCCGAAAGGGGAGGACTGAAGCTTTCTTT	CASTRKGRTEAFF
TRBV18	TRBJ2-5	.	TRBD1	TGTGCCAGCTCACCGACGGGACAGGGGATAGAGACCCAGTACTTC	CASSPTGQGIETQYF
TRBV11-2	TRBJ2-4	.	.	TGTGCCAGCAGCTTAGACCAGGGGACCCTAGCCAAAAACATTCAGTACTTC	CASSLDQGTLAKNIQYF
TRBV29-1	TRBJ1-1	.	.	TGCAGCGTCGGTTGGAGGGAAAGCACTGAAGCTTTCTTT	CSVGWRESTEAFF
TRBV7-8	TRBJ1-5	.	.	TGTGCCAGCAGTCCAGACAGGAATCAGCCCCAGCATTTT	CASSPDRNQPQHF
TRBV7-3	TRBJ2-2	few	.	TGTGCCAGCAGCCCACAACCCACAAGCACCGGGGAGCTGTTTTTT	CASSPQPTSTGELFF
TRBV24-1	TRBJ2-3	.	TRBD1	TGTGCCACCAGTGACCCGAGACAGGGGACAGATACGCAGTATTTT	CATSDPRQGTDTQYF
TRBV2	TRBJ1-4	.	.	TGTGCCAGCAGTCGACAGGTCCCATCGAATGAAAAACTGTTTTTT	CASSRQVPSNEKLFF
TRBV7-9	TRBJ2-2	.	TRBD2	TGTGCCAGCAGCCCTCTAAGGACTAGCGGGGGAACAGGAACCGGGGAGCTGTTTTTT	CASSPLRTSGGTGTGELFF
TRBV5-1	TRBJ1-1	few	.	TGCGCCAGCAGCCCCTTAACCGGGACTCCGAGCACTGAAGCTTTCTTT	CASSPLTGTPSTEAFF
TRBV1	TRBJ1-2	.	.	TGCACCAGCAGCCAAAGGCGGGGCAGGGATTGGTATGGCTACACCTTC	CTSSQRRGRDWYGYTF
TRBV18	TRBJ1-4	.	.	TGTGCCAGCTCATCGGGGGTCGATGAAAAACTGTTTTTT	CASSSGVDEKLFF
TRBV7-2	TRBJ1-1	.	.	TGTGCCAGCAGCTCAGGGACCCCCAACACTGAAGCTTTCTTT	CASSSGTPNTEAFF
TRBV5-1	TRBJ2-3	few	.	TGCGCCAGCAGCTTGGGTGTTCCTTCAGATACGCAGTATTTT	CASSLGVPSDTQYF
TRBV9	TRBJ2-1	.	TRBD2	TGTGCCAGCAGCGTAGGGCTAGCGGGATATGATGAGCAGTTCTTC	CASSVGLAGYDEQFF
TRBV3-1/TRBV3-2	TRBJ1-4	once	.	TGTGCCAGCAGCCAAGAATCGGGGCAGCCATCTTTT	CASSQESGQPSF
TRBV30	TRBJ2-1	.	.	TGTGCCTGGGGTGGGTTATTCAATGAGCAGTTCTTC	CAWGGLFNEQFF
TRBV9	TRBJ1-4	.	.	TGTGCCAGCAGCGAGGCCACGGGGTTAAATGAAAAACTGTTTTTT	CASSEATGLNEKLFF
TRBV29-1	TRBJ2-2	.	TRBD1	TGCAGCGCGGTACAGGGGTGGAACACCGGGGAGCTGTTTTTT	CSAVQGWNTGELFF
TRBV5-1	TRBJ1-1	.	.	TGCGCCAGCAGCTTGGTTGTAGGGCCGAACACTGAAGCTTTCTTT	CASSLVVGPNTEAFF
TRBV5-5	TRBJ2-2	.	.	TGTGCCAGCAGTCCCCCTCAGGGGCCCCCGGGTGCCGGGGAGCTGTTTTTT	CASSPPQGPPGAGELFF
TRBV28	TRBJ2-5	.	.	TGTGCCAGCAGTTTAATGTCGATGGAAGAGACCCAGTACTTC	CASSLMSMEETQYF
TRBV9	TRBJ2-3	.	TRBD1	TGTGCCAGCAGCGTAGCAGGGGGCCGTGGAGATACGCAGTATTTT	CASSVAGGRGDTQYF
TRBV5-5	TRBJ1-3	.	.	TGTGCCAGCAGCTCCCGGTCAGGGTGGGACACCATATATTTT	CASSSRSGWDTIYF
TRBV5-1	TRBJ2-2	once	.	TGCGCCAGCAGCTCTACAGGGTCATCCAGCACCGGGGAGCTGTTTTTT	CASSSTGSSSTGELFF
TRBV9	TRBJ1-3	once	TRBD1	TGTGCCAGCAGCGTTACAGGGGGCCAACCGAGCTCTGGAAACACCATATATTTT	CASSVTGGQPSSGNTIYF
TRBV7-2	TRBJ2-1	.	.	TGTGCCAGCAGCTTCTTGGGACAACCATACAATGAGCAGTTCTTC	CASSFLGQPYNEQFF
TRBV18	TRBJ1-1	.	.	TGTGCCAGCTCACCACCTTCACAGACGAACACTGAAGCTTTCTTT	CASSPPSQTNTEAFF
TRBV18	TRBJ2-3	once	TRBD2	TGTGCCAGCTCATCAGTGGCGGGGGGGCGCACAGATACGCAGTATTTT	CASSSVAGGRTDTQYF
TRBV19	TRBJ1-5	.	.	TGTGCCAGTAGTTCGACCCGGAATCAGCCCCAGCATTTT	CASSSTRNQPQHF
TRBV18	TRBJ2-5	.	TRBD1	TGTGCCAGCTCACCGGGACAGCACCAAGAGACCCAGTACTTC	CASSPGQHQETQYF